This T cell receptor beta chain was documented in a study of T cells expressing NK-cell markers. 5'RACE template switching with UMIs produced the TCR beta cDNA. TCRdb re-called the 5' RACE reads and gives one entry per CDR3 protein, without DNA. This sample's table has hundreds of thousands of distinct CDR3 sequences. CDR1 is MDHEN, CDR2 SYDVKM, per germline. The CDR3 is 14 residues long. In regard to this clonotype: What it recognizes is unknown.

Study-wide results and limits: About six donors showed dominant NKG2C+ clonotypes comprising about 1.0-8% of their CD8+ T cells. The study found these clonotypes also leading the CD3+CD56-NKG2C+ fraction in a few donors.

The V call is TRBV28, the J call TRBJ2-5; without DNA, the TCRdb call of TRBD2 cannot be checked. This clonotype was obtained from a young man in good health. Sequences were obtained from blood T cells: a sorted CD56 or NKG2C T cell subset, CD4+ or CD8+ T cells, or bulk PBMC T cells (not recorded which). CDR3 protein: CANSSPGGGETQYF.